One TCR beta chain is described in this entry. Germline lookup yields CDR1 SGDLS and CDR2 YYNGEE. CDR3 size: 13 residues. The V gene lost 0 bases and the J gene lost 9 bases, with 10 bases spanning the gap. The method was immunoSEQ multiplex PCR; TCRdb's version includes in-frame clones alone and lacks a portion of them. The sample lists 200,000 or so clones, around 93% seen once, with roughly 9.8% in the top ten. This specimen comes from a study of T cell responses to AZD1222 COVID-19 vaccine. Study-level information: Pooled samples include second doses given at about 4 or 12 weeks.

Here the sequenced sample was peripheral blood, taken on day 0 of AZD1222 vaccination. The genes are TRBV9 and TRBJ2-1; perhaps TRBD1 as D (5 bases). The receptor was derived from an adult in good health. CDR3 sequence: CASSVVGESEQFF. CDR3 DNA sequence: TGTGCCAGCAGCGTAGTAGGGGAAAGTGAGCAGTTCTTC.